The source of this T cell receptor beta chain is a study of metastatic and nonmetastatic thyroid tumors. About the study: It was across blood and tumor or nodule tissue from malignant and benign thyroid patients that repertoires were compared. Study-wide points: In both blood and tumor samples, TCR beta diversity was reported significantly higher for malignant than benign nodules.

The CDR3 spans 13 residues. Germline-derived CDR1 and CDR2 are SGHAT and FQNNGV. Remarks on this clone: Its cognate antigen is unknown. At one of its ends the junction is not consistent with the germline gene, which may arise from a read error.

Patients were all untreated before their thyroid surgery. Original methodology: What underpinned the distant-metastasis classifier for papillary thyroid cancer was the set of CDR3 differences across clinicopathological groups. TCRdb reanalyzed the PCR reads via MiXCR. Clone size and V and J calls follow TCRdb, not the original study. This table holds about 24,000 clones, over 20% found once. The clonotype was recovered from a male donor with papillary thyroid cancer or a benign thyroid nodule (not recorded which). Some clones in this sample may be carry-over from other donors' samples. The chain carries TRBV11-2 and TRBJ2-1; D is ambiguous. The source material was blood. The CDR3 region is CASSSDWWDEHFF. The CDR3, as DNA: TGTGCCAGCAGCTCCGACTGGTGGGATGAGCATTTCTTC.